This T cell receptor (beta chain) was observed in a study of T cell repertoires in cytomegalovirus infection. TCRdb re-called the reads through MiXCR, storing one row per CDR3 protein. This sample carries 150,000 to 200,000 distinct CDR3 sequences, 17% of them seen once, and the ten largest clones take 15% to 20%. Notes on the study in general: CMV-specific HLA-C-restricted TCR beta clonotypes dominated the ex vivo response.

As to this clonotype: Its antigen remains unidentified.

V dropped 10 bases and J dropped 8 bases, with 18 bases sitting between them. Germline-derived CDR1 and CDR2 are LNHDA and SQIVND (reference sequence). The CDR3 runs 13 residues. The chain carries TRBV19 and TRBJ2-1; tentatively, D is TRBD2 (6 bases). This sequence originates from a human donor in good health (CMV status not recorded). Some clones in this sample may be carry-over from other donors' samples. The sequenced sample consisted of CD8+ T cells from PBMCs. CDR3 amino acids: CATQPDPGDEQFF. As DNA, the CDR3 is TGTGCCACCCAACCTGATCCGGGGGATGAGCAGTTCTTC.